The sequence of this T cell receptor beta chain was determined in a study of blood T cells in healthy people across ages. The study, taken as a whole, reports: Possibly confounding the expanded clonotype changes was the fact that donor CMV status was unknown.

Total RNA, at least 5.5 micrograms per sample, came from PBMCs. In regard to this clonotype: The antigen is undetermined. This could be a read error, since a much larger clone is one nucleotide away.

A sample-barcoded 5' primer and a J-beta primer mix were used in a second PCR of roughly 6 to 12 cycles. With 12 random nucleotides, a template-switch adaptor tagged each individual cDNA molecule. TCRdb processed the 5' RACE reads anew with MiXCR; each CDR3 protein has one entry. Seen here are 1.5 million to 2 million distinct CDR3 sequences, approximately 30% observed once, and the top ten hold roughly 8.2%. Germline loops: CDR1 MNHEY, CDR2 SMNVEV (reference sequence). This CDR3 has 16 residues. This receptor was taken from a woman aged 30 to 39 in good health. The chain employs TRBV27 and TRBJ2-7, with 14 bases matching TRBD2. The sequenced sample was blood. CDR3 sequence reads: CASSFDGLAGGETQDF. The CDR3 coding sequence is TGTGCCAGCAGTTTCGACGGACTAGCGGGGGGAGAGACCCAGGACTTC.